The 31 T cell receptor beta chains reported below all come from one sample, sequenced in a study of blood T cell repertoires in COVID-19. Using immunoSEQ multiplex PCR, the repertoire was profiled, and TCRdb retains in-frame clones only, with some absent. This sample has about 190,000 clones; around 79% occur once, and the top ten carry roughly 17%. Sample: peripheral blood. The receptors were sampled from a man aged 55 to 70 with active or convalescent COVID-19.

The chain has TRBV29-1 and TRBJ2-5; TRBD2 matches at 14 bases. The CDR3 spans 18 residues. Unmatched junction bases numbered 19, after V lost 7 bases and J lost 6 bases. Germline assignment: CDR1 SQVTM and CDR2 ANQGSEA. Written as DNA, the CDR3 is TGCAGCGCGAGCTATGGACTAGCGGGAGGCCCACGGAAAAAGACCCAGTACTTC. Protein product: CSASYGLAGGPRKKTQYF.

This clone was seen more than once but under ten times. This chain uses TRBV19 with TRBJ1-6; D remains ambiguous. Germline CDR1 and CDR2: LNHDA and SQIVND (reference sequence). The V gene lost 6 bases and the J gene lost 8 bases, with 14 bases spanning the gap. This CDR3 is 14 amino acids long. The CDR3 reads CASSPAGNDSPLHF. The CDR3 DNA follows: TGTGCCAGTAGCCCAGCGGGGAACGATTCACCCCTCCACTTT.

This clone has a single count. The J gene is TRBJ2-5, the V gene TRBV30, with TRBD1 matching over 7 bases. The CDR3 length is 14 residues. Germline loops: CDR1 GTSNPN, CDR2 SVGIG (reference sequence). Trimming took 0 bases from V and 4 from J; bases not matched to a gene: 5. The CDR3 DNA reads TGTGCCTGGAGTGTACAGGGGTTGAGAGAGACCCAGTACTTC. This encodes CAWSVQGLRETQYF.

This clone was seen once. This chain joins TRBV3-1 (or the pseudogene TRBV3-2) and TRBJ1-5, with TRBD1 matching 9 bases. The V gene end was trimmed by 3 bases and the J gene end by 0 bases; junction bases not matched to a gene: 9. The length of the CDR3 is 18 residues. CDR1 and CDR2 from the germline V gene are LGHDT and YNNKEL (reference sequence). In DNA form, the CDR3 reads TGTGCCAGCAGCCAGACGGGACAGGGCGGTAGTAGCAATCAGCCCCAGCATTTT. Translated: CASSQTGQGGSSNQPQHF.

Here the CDR3 reads CASSLELAQETQYF. Here the CDR3 DNA reads TGCGCCAGCAGCTTGGAACTAGCTCAGGAGACCCAGTACTTC. This sequence joins TRBV5-1 and TRBJ2-5; weak D call: TRBD2 (6 bases). Germline V gene data show CDR1 as SGHRS and CDR2 as YFSETQ. The CDR3 totals 14 residues. V was clipped by 0 bases and J by 5 bases, with 11 bases between them.

The chain combines TRBV7-9 with TRBJ1-5; 7 bases align to TRBD1. Germline V gene data show CDR1 as SEHNR and CDR2 as FQNEAQ (reference sequence). The CDR3 covers 13 residues. Germline trimming cut 5 bases from V and 7 bases from J; bases unmatched to any gene: 5. The CDR3 region is CASSLDRDQPQHF. As DNA, the CDR3 is TGTGCCAGCAGCCTAGACAGGGACCAGCCCCAGCATTTT.

The chain is built from TRBV24-1 and TRBJ2-1; TRBD2 aligns across 8 bases. The CDR3 sequence is 14 residues long. CDR1 is KGHDR, CDR2 SFDVKD, per germline. The V and J ends lost 7 bases and 5 bases, in that order; junction bases with no gene match: 6. This CDR3 reads CATSTGGPHNEQFF. Written as DNA, the CDR3 is TGTGCCACCAGCACGGGAGGGCCCCACAATGAGCAGTTCTTC.

The chain combines TRBV11-2 with TRBJ1-1; TRBD1 is a possible D gene (5 bases). The germline gives CDR1 SGHAT, CDR2 FQNNGV. The V end lost 1 base, the J end lost 6 bases, and 12 bases lay between the germline ends. The CDR3 totals 14 residues. The DNA for the CDR3 is TGTGCCAGCAGCTTAGCAGGGAGGGTGGCTGAAGCTTTCTTT. Translation gives CASSLAGRVAEAFF.

This clone was seen only a few times. The chain uses TRBV29-1 and TRBJ1-1; a weak D match, TRBD1 (5 bases). In germline, CDR1 is SQVTM, CDR2 ANQGSEA. CDR3 length: 12 amino acids. Trimming pared 2 bases from V and 5 bases from J, leaving 9 bases between. The CDR3 sequence: CSVETGITEAFF. The CDR3 DNA sequence: TGCAGCGTTGAAACAGGAATAACTGAAGCTTTCTTT.

J is TRBJ2-1 and V is TRBV7-9; D gene unclear. CDR3 size: 16 residues. Germline V gene data show CDR1 as SEHNR and CDR2 as FQNEAQ (reference sequence). Trimming removed 1 base at V and 4 bases at J, with 14 bases between. The CDR3, as DNA: TGTGCCAGCAGCTTAGTCCGAGGTCTTTTGTACAATGAGCAGTTCTTC. The encoded protein is CASSLVRGLLYNEQFF.

V and J are TRBV19 and TRBJ2-7; TRBD1 is a possible D gene (5 bases). CDR1 LNHDA and CDR2 SQIVND come from the germline V gene (reference sequence). CDR3 length: 13 residues. The ends were cut back, 3 bases at V and 4 bases at J, with 10 bases in the middle. The CDR3 is CASSMGPHYEQYF. The CDR3 coding sequence is TGTGCCAGTAGTATGGGGCCCCATTACGAGCAGTACTTC.

The CDR3 nucleotides are TGTGCCAGTAACAGGGAATACACCATATATTTT. Protein sequence: CASNREYTIYF. J is TRBJ1-3 and V is TRBV19; TRBD1 is a possible D gene (6 bases). V was cut by 7 bases and J by 8 bases, with 9 bases left in between. In germline, CDR1 is LNHDA, CDR2 SQIVND (reference sequence). The CDR3 extends over 11 amino acids.

The V gene is TRBV7-2, the J gene TRBJ2-3; TRBD2 aligns across 9 bases. Germline V gives CDR1 SGHTA, CDR2 FQGNSA. This CDR3 comprises 14 residues. After removal of 7 bases from V and 3 bases from J, the junction contained 5 bases not matched to a gene. For the CDR3, the DNA is TGTGCCAGCATCAGCGGGAGGAATACAGATACGCAGTATTTT. Translated, it gives CASISGRNTDTQYF.

This sequence joins TRBV27 and TRBJ2-1, with a tentative D call TRBD2 (6 bases). Germline CDR1 reads MNHEY; CDR2 reads SMNVEV (reference sequence). The V and J ends lost 10 bases and 6 bases respectively, with 13 bases between them. The CDR3 is 12 amino acids. The CDR3 sequence is CATGGLINEQFF. The CDR3 nucleotides read TGTGCCACCGGGGGACTTATCAATGAGCAGTTCTTC.

The chain links TRBV10-3 to TRBJ2-7, with 8 nucleotides matching TRBD1. Germline CDR1 is ENHRY and CDR2 is SYGVKD. CDR3 length: 17 residues. Germline trimming cut 7 bases from V and 1 base from J; bases unmatched to any gene: 15. The CDR3 loop reads CAINRTGLFLRSYEQYF. Here the CDR3 DNA reads TGTGCCATCAACCGGACAGGGTTATTTTTGCGTTCCTACGAGCAGTACTTC.

This clone was seen only a few times. The J gene is TRBJ2-5, the V gene TRBV5-4, with TRBD2 identical over 7 bases. Trimming cost V 0 bases and J 4 bases; bases outside gene matches: 12. From germline, CDR1 is SGHNT and CDR2 YYREEE (reference sequence). The CDR3 contains 17 residues. In DNA, the CDR3 is TGTGCCAGCAGCTTGGAGGGTCGCGGGAGTATCGGAGAGACCCAGTACTTC. Its protein product is CASSLEGRGSIGETQYF.

This chain connects TRBV11-3 to TRBJ2-6; no clear D. Per germline, CDR1 SGHNT and CDR2 YENEEA. V was shortened by 2 bases and J by 0 bases, with 5 bases between the two germline ends. The CDR3 has 15 amino acids. CDR3: CASSLRSSGANVLTF. In nucleotides, the CDR3 is TGTGCCAGCAGCTTAAGGAGCTCTGGGGCCAACGTCCTGACTTTC.

V usage is TRBV7-3 and J usage is TRBJ1-5; D is perhaps TRBD1 (5 bases). Trimming pared 5 bases from V and 5 bases from J, leaving 10 bases between. The CDR3 is 13 amino acids. Germline V gives CDR1 SGHTA, CDR2 FQGTGA. The CDR3 DNA reads TGTGCCAGCAGCCTGGGGCAATATCAGCCCCAGCATTTT. It translates to CASSLGQYQPQHF.

V usage is TRBV2 and J usage is TRBJ2-7; 10 bases fit TRBD1. Unmatched junction bases numbered 7, after V lost 1 base and J lost 13 bases. Germline CDR1 and CDR2: SNHLY and FYNNEI. The CDR3 is 13 amino acids. CDR3 sequence: CASSEEQGQGIYF. CDR3 in DNA: TGTGCCAGCAGTGAAGAACAGGGACAGGGGATATACTTC.

CDR3 loop: CASSWTGSEAFF. CDR3 DNA: TGTGCCAGCAGTTGGACAGGATCTGAAGCTTTCTTT. This chain links TRBV6-2 or TRBV6-3 with TRBJ1-1, with 7 bases lining up with TRBD1. V shed 4 bases, J shed 6 bases, and the junction held 2 bases outside the gene matches. This CDR3 is 12 amino acids long. CDR1 is MNHEY and CDR2 is SVGEGT in the germline V gene.

This clone is medium-sized in the sample. The rearrangement links TRBV7-2 to TRBJ1-6; 7 bases are shared with TRBD1. Germline V gene sequence: CDR1 SGHTA, CDR2 FQGNSA. The ends lost 5 bases at V and 7 bases at J; junction bases unmatched: 5. This CDR3 is 14 amino acids long. The CDR3 is CASSLGQSNSPLHF. Written as DNA, the CDR3 is TGTGCCAGCAGCCTGGGACAGTCAAATTCACCCCTCCACTTT.

This chain uses TRBV9 with TRBJ1-1, with D uncertain. The CDR3 totals 18 residues. Germline lookup yields CDR1 SGDLS and CDR2 YYNGEE. V was cut by 6 bases and J by 5 bases, with 29 bases left in between. The CDR3 DNA follows: TGTGCCAGCACCCTAACCGCCGGGTCCCTGGCCTTAAGGACTGAAGCTTTCTTT. Translating it yields CASTLTAGSLALRTEAFF.

This clone was observed a handful of times. The rearrangement uses TRBV5-1 and TRBJ1-3, with D hard to call. The V end lost 7 bases, the J end lost 0 bases, and 11 bases lay between the germline ends. CDR3 size: 14 residues. CDR1 SGHRS and CDR2 YFSETQ come from the germline V gene. CDR3 amino acids: CASGLGFSGNTIYF. CDR3 in DNA: TGCGCCAGCGGACTTGGCTTCTCTGGAAACACCATATATTTT.

CDR3 amino acids: CASSVAGGSRNTGELFF. CDR3 DNA: TGTGCCAGCAGCGTAGCTGGAGGTTCACGGAACACCGGGGAGCTGTTTTTT. V usage is TRBV9 and J usage is TRBJ2-2; TRBD2 might be the D (5 bases). The CDR3 has 17 residues. Trimming pared 0 bases from V and 1 base from J, leaving 13 bases between. CDR1 is SGDLS and CDR2 is YYNGEE in the germline V gene.

The chain uses TRBV7-2 and TRBJ2-1, with 10 bases identical to TRBD2. The germline gives CDR1 SGHTA, CDR2 FQGNSA. Trimming took 3 bases from V and 12 from J; bases not matched to a gene: 8. There are 14 residues in the CDR3. The CDR3 coding sequence is TGTGCCAGCAGCTTGCTAGCGGGAGAAGGTGGGCAGTTCTTC. It yields the protein CASSLLAGEGGQFF.

This clone has just a few counts. The chain employs TRBV29-1 and TRBJ2-2; unclear D gene. Trimming removed 7 bases at V and 5 bases at J, with 17 bases between. The CDR3 loop spans 14 amino acids. Germline CDR1 reads SQVTM; CDR2 reads ANQGSEA. The CDR3 is CSAHSPDRTGELFF. CDR3 nucleotides: TGCAGCGCCCACTCCCCCGATCGGACCGGGGAGCTGTTTTTT.

This clone showed up just once. The rearrangement links TRBV5-1 to TRBJ1-5, with 7 bases lining up with TRBD1. The CDR3 length is 15 residues. V gave up 0 bases and J gave up 2 bases; unmatched junction bases: 2. Germline V gene sequence: CDR1 SGHRS, CDR2 YFSETQ. The CDR3 protein is CASSLDGQGNQPQHF. CDR3 nucleotide sequence: TGCGCCAGCAGCTTGGACGGACAGGGCAATCAGCCCCAGCATTTT.

This chain connects TRBV5-1 to TRBJ2-2; TRBD1 is a possible D gene (6 bases). Per the germline V gene, CDR1 is SGHRS and CDR2 is YFSETQ. Trimming left V 0 bases short and J 4 bases short, with 16 bases between. This CDR3 has 17 amino acids. CDR3 in DNA: TGCGCCAGCAGCTTGGATCCGAACAGGGTCGGCACCGGGGAGCTGTTTTTT. This translates into CASSLDPNRVGTGELFF.

V gene TRBV28 combines with J gene TRBJ1-4; D ambiguous. V was shortened by 6 bases and J by 0 bases, with 11 bases between the two germline ends. Germline V gives CDR1 MDHEN, CDR2 SYDVKM. This CDR3 is built from 15 residues. CDR3 residues: CASRRTTATNEKLFF. In DNA form, the CDR3 reads TGTGCCAGCAGACGTACGACTGCAACTAATGAAAAACTGTTTTTT.

The J gene is TRBJ1-2, the V gene TRBV28, with a possible D match to TRBD1 (6 bases). V lost 5 bases and J lost 2, with 9 bases in between. The CDR3 has 13 amino acids. Germline values: CDR1 MDHEN, CDR2 SYDVKM. The DNA of the CDR3 is TGTGCCAGCAGTCTAACAGGGAACTATGGCTACACCTTC. This encodes CASSLTGNYGYTF.

The chain joins TRBV6-2 or TRBV6-3 to TRBJ1-4; 8 bases are a match to TRBD1. J lost 6 bases, V lost 5 bases, and 5 bases had no gene match. CDR1 and CDR2 (germline): MNHEY, SVGEGT. This CDR3 has 14 amino acids. This chain's CDR3 is CASSPGTGDEKLFF. CDR3 bases: TGTGCCAGCAGTCCCGGGACAGGTGATGAAAAACTGTTTTTT.